This is a list of T cell receptor beta chains from one sample in a study of control samples from healthy donors and cancer patients. Measured with immunoSEQ multiplex PCR; TCRdb has only the in-frame clones, and not every one. Of roughly 150,000 clones in the sample, about 90% were seen once. The sample consisted of blood. The receptors here all came from a man aged 18 to 30 in good health. Both conserved end residues are part of each CDR3. The D gene is left open where the match is weak. Some rows mark clone size as missing; the rest say once, few, many or name a class of expanded clone.

v_gene: TRBV2
j_gene: TRBJ2-5
d_gene: TRBD2
abundance: NA
CDR3aa: CASLPSGQETQYF
CDR3nt: TGTGCCAGCTTACCTAGCGGCCAAGAGACCCAGTACTTC

v_gene: TRBV5-4
j_gene: TRBJ2-5
d_gene: NA
abundance: once
CDR3aa: CASSLGPGETQYF
CDR3nt: TGTGCCAGCAGCTTGGGTCCCGGAGAGACCCAGTACTTC

v_gene: TRBV25-1
j_gene: TRBJ1-4
d_gene: NA
abundance: NA
CDR3aa: CASSEYGGATNEKLFF
CDR3nt: TGTGCCAGCAGTGAATATGGAGGTGCAACTAATGAAAAACTGTTTTTT

v_gene: TRBV19
j_gene: TRBJ2-7
d_gene: NA
abundance: NA
CDR3aa: CASSIIGRSYEQYF
CDR3nt: TGTGCCAGTAGTATAATCGGCAGGTCCTACGAGCAGTACTTC

v_gene: TRBV6-5
j_gene: TRBJ2-3
d_gene: TRBD2
abundance: NA
CDR3aa: CASSRLAIADTQYF
CDR3nt: TGTGCCAGCAGTCGACTAGCGATTGCAGATACGCAGTATTTT

v_gene: TRBV7-2
j_gene: TRBJ2-7
d_gene: TRBD1
abundance: NA
CDR3aa: CASSLVEGANYEQYF
CDR3nt: TGTGCCAGCAGCTTAGTAGAGGGGGCGAACTACGAGCAGTACTTC

v_gene: TRBV7-6
j_gene: TRBJ1-1
d_gene: NA
abundance: few
CDR3aa: CASSLSGGGKNTEAFF
CDR3nt: TGTGCCAGCAGCTTATCCGGGGGAGGGAAGAACACTGAAGCTTTCTTT

v_gene: TRBV4-2
j_gene: TRBJ1-1
d_gene: TRBD1
abundance: NA
CDR3aa: CASSQDRDQAFF
CDR3nt: TGTGCCAGCAGTCAGGACAGGGACCAAGCTTTCTTT

v_gene: TRBV11-1
j_gene: TRBJ1-3
d_gene: NA
abundance: NA
CDR3aa: CASSLSRGGGNTIYF
CDR3nt: TGTGCCAGCAGCTTATCAAGGGGCGGCGGAAACACCATATATTTT

v_gene: TRBV18
j_gene: TRBJ1-1
d_gene: NA
abundance: NA
CDR3aa: CASSPPSRGGTEAFF
CDR3nt: TGTGCCAGCTCACCACCGAGTAGAGGGGGCACTGAAGCTTTCTTT

v_gene: TRBV28
j_gene: TRBJ2-3
d_gene: TRBD2
abundance: NA
CDR3aa: CASSPLAGLPDTQYF
CDR3nt: TGTGCCAGCAGTCCCCTAGCGGGGCTGCCAGATACGCAGTATTTT

v_gene: TRBV6-1
j_gene: TRBJ2-2
d_gene: NA
abundance: NA
CDR3aa: CASSDPDKPGELFF
CDR3nt: TGTGCCAGCAGTGACCCCGACAAGCCGGGGGAGCTGTTTTTT

v_gene: TRBV28
j_gene: TRBJ1-1
d_gene: NA
abundance: few
CDR3aa: CASTTPRQFMNTEAFF
CDR3nt: TGTGCCAGCACCACACCCCGACAGTTCATGAACACTGAAGCTTTCTTT

v_gene: TRBV4-3
j_gene: TRBJ1-1
d_gene: TRBD1
abundance: NA
CDR3aa: CASSQDHGTANTEAFF
CDR3nt: TGCGCCAGCAGCCAAGATCACGGGACAGCGAACACTGAAGCTTTCTTT

v_gene: TRBV6-1
j_gene: TRBJ2-5
d_gene: NA
abundance: NA
CDR3aa: CASSELFRTGGGETQYF
CDR3nt: TGTGCCAGCAGTGAGCTGTTCCGGACAGGAGGAGGGGAGACCCAGTACTTC

v_gene: TRBV5-6
j_gene: TRBJ1-4
d_gene: NA
abundance: NA
CDR3aa: CASSLPGTKAEGLFF
CDR3nt: TGTGCCAGCAGCCTTCCCGGGACAAAAGCCGAAGGACTGTTTTTT

v_gene: TRBV27
j_gene: TRBJ2-1
d_gene: TRBD2
abundance: NA
CDR3aa: CASSLYPSTGLAKNEQFF
CDR3nt: TGTGCCAGCAGTTTATACCCCTCCACGGGACTAGCAAAGAATGAGCAGTTCTTC

v_gene: TRBV6-6
j_gene: TRBJ1-5
d_gene: NA
abundance: NA
CDR3aa: CASSRGVAGNQPQHF
CDR3nt: TGTGCCAGCAGTAGAGGGGTGGCGGGCAATCAGCCCCAGCATTTT

v_gene: TRBV2
j_gene: TRBJ2-5
d_gene: NA
abundance: NA
CDR3aa: CASSAQGGQETQYF
CDR3nt: TGTGCCAGCAGTGCTCAGGGAGGACAAGAGACCCAGTACTTC

v_gene: TRBV5-5
j_gene: TRBJ2-5
d_gene: NA
abundance: NA
CDR3aa: CASSLDVGASQTQYF
CDR3nt: TGTGCCAGCAGCTTGGACGTGGGGGCCTCCCAGACCCAGTACTTC

v_gene: TRBV19
j_gene: TRBJ1-5
d_gene: NA
abundance: NA
CDR3aa: CASLEGQYSNQPQHF
CDR3nt: TGTGCCAGCCTGGAGGGGCAGTACAGCAATCAGCCCCAGCATTTT

v_gene: TRBV7-2
j_gene: TRBJ1-3
d_gene: NA
abundance: NA
CDR3aa: CASSLASDPGNTIYF
CDR3nt: TGTGCCAGCAGCTTAGCGTCGGATCCTGGAAACACCATATATTTT

v_gene: TRBV2
j_gene: TRBJ1-5
d_gene: NA
abundance: NA
CDR3aa: CASSEASPLEYFNQPQHF
CDR3nt: TGTGCCAGCAGTGAAGCGTCCCCCCTTGAATACTTTAATCAGCCCCAGCATTTT

v_gene: TRBV5-1
j_gene: TRBJ2-3
d_gene: NA
abundance: once
CDR3aa: CASSFNTDTQYF
CDR3nt: TGCGCCAGCAGCTTTAACACAGATACGCAGTATTTT

v_gene: TRBV5-1
j_gene: TRBJ2-7
d_gene: TRBD2
abundance: NA
CDR3aa: CASREVAGGSSYEQYF
CDR3nt: TGCGCCAGCAGGGAGGTAGCGGGGGGGTCATCCTACGAGCAGTACTTC

v_gene: TRBV21-1
j_gene: TRBJ1-2
d_gene: NA
abundance: NA
CDR3aa: CASSTAAADYGYTF
CDR3nt: TGTGCCAGCAGCACCGCGGCAGCCGATTATGGCTACACCTTC

v_gene: TRBV19
j_gene: TRBJ2-1
d_gene: TRBD2
abundance: NA
CDR3aa: CASSIASLAGGRYNEQFF
CDR3nt: TGTGCCAGTAGTATAGCCTCGCTAGCGGGGGGGCGATACAATGAGCAGTTCTTC

v_gene: TRBV28
j_gene: TRBJ1-1
d_gene: NA
abundance: NA
CDR3aa: CASSHSQRVRTEAFF
CDR3nt: TGTGCCAGCAGTCATTCACAGCGAGTACGGACTGAAGCTTTCTTT

v_gene: TRBV5-1
j_gene: TRBJ2-7
d_gene: TRBD1
abundance: NA
CDR3aa: CASSLGQVTSEQYF
CDR3nt: TGCGCCAGCAGCCTGGGACAGGTGACCTCAGAGCAGTACTTC

v_gene: TRBV14
j_gene: TRBJ2-5
d_gene: TRBD1
abundance: NA
CDR3aa: CASSQDWTGQQETQYF
CDR3nt: TGTGCCAGCAGCCAAGATTGGACAGGGCAACAAGAGACCCAGTACTTC

v_gene: TRBV6-2/TRBV6-3
j_gene: TRBJ1-2
d_gene: NA
abundance: once
CDR3aa: CASSYSLQGYTF
CDR3nt: TGTGCCAGCAGTTACAGTCTACAGGGCTACACCTTC

v_gene: TRBV6-2/TRBV6-3
j_gene: TRBJ2-7
d_gene: NA
abundance: NA
CDR3aa: CASSPVGYEQYF
CDR3nt: TGTGCCAGCAGTCCAGTTGGATACGAGCAGTACTTC

v_gene: TRBV7-2
j_gene: TRBJ1-3
d_gene: NA
abundance: few
CDR3aa: CASSLSSTEGNTIYF
CDR3nt: TGTGCCAGCAGCTTATCGTCGACAGAAGGAAACACCATATATTTT

v_gene: TRBV5-4
j_gene: TRBJ2-3
d_gene: NA
abundance: NA
CDR3aa: CASSLGGRVGGRTDTQYF
CDR3nt: TGTGCCAGCAGCTTGGGGGGACGGGTCGGGGGCCGCACAGATACGCAGTATTTT

v_gene: TRBV3-1/TRBV3-2
j_gene: TRBJ1-6
d_gene: NA
abundance: NA
CDR3aa: CASSQGGSPLHF
CDR3nt: TGTGCCAGCAGCCAGGGCGGGTCACCCCTCCACTTT

v_gene: TRBV28
j_gene: TRBJ2-7
d_gene: TRBD1
abundance: NA
CDR3aa: CASSSQQGAREQYF
CDR3nt: TGTGCCAGCAGTTCTCAGCAGGGGGCGCGCGAGCAGTACTTC

v_gene: TRBV9
j_gene: TRBJ1-1
d_gene: NA
abundance: NA
CDR3aa: CASSVAPLGHGTEAFF
CDR3nt: TGTGCCAGCAGCGTAGCACCCTTGGGCCATGGCACTGAAGCTTTCTTT

v_gene: TRBV2
j_gene: TRBJ1-6
d_gene: NA
abundance: NA
CDR3aa: CASRGGSYNSPLHF
CDR3nt: TGTGCCAGCCGCGGGGGCTCCTATAATTCACCCCTCCACTTT

v_gene: TRBV7-2
j_gene: TRBJ2-1
d_gene: NA
abundance: once
CDR3aa: CASSSSTRSYNEQFF
CDR3nt: TGTGCCAGCAGCTCCAGCACACGGTCATACAATGAGCAGTTCTTC

v_gene: TRBV18
j_gene: TRBJ2-1
d_gene: NA
abundance: NA
CDR3aa: CASSPPIGGPSYNEQFF
CDR3nt: TGTGCCAGCTCACCACCGATTGGCGGGCCCTCCTACAATGAGCAGTTCTTC

v_gene: TRBV28
j_gene: TRBJ1-5
d_gene: NA
abundance: NA
CDR3aa: CASSLPRYQPQHF
CDR3nt: TGTGCCAGCAGTTTACCCCGCTATCAGCCCCAGCATTTT

v_gene: TRBV2
j_gene: TRBJ1-3
d_gene: TRBD1
abundance: NA
CDR3aa: CASEGTVVSGNTIYF
CDR3nt: TGTGCCAGCGAGGGGACAGTCGTCTCTGGAAACACCATATATTTT

v_gene: TRBV29-1
j_gene: TRBJ2-7
d_gene: NA
abundance: NA
CDR3aa: CSGKLSYEQYF
CDR3nt: TGCAGCGGAAAACTGAGCTACGAGCAGTACTTC

v_gene: TRBV7-9
j_gene: TRBJ2-1
d_gene: NA
abundance: NA
CDR3aa: CASSGALENNEQFF
CDR3nt: TGTGCCAGCAGCGGGGCTCTAGAAAACAATGAGCAGTTCTTC

v_gene: TRBV10-1
j_gene: TRBJ2-7
d_gene: TRBD1
abundance: few
CDR3aa: CASCWDRPYEQYF
CDR3nt: TGCGCCAGCTGCTGGGACAGGCCCTACGAGCAGTACTTC

v_gene: TRBV5-8
j_gene: TRBJ2-7
d_gene: NA
abundance: NA
CDR3aa: CASSLYLRDSYEQYF
CDR3nt: TGTGCCAGCAGCTTGTATCTCAGGGACTCCTACGAGCAGTACTTC

v_gene: TRBV4-2
j_gene: TRBJ2-5
d_gene: TRBD1
abundance: NA
CDR3aa: CASSQVWQGVEETQYF
CDR3nt: TGTGCCAGCAGCCAAGTTTGGCAGGGGGTCGAGGAGACCCAGTACTTC

v_gene: TRBV7-9
j_gene: TRBJ2-6
d_gene: NA
abundance: NA
CDR3aa: CASSTSGANVLTF
CDR3nt: TGTGCCAGCAGCACCTCTGGGGCCAACGTCCTGACTTTC

v_gene: TRBV19
j_gene: TRBJ1-3
d_gene: NA
abundance: NA
CDR3aa: CASSINRSSGNTIYF
CDR3nt: TGTGCCAGTAGTATAAACAGGTCGTCTGGAAACACCATATATTTT

v_gene: TRBV2
j_gene: TRBJ2-3
d_gene: TRBD2
abundance: NA
CDR3aa: CASRGLAGATDTQYF
CDR3nt: TGTGCCAGCAGGGGACTAGCGGGGGCCACAGATACGCAGTATTTT

v_gene: TRBV4-2
j_gene: TRBJ2-7
d_gene: TRBD2
abundance: NA
CDR3aa: CASSQRGGAVYEQYF
CDR3nt: TGTGCCAGCAGCCAACGCGGGGGGGCGGTCTACGAGCAGTACTTC

v_gene: TRBV4-2
j_gene: TRBJ1-5
d_gene: TRBD1
abundance: NA
CDR3aa: CASSHDSGTGFQPQHF
CDR3nt: TGTGCCAGCAGCCACGATAGCGGGACAGGGTTTCAGCCCCAGCATTTT

v_gene: TRBV4-3
j_gene: TRBJ1-1
d_gene: NA
abundance: NA
CDR3aa: CASSQNWLTNTEAFF
CDR3nt: TGCGCCAGCAGCCAAAATTGGTTAACGAACACTGAAGCTTTCTTT

v_gene: TRBV28
j_gene: TRBJ2-1
d_gene: TRBD1
abundance: NA
CDR3aa: CASSSHGQGRGYNEQFF
CDR3nt: TGTGCCAGCAGTTCCCACGGACAGGGGAGGGGTTACAATGAGCAGTTCTTC

v_gene: TRBV28
j_gene: TRBJ1-1
d_gene: TRBD1
abundance: NA
CDR3aa: CASSPQGGMAEAFF
CDR3nt: TGTGCCAGCAGTCCCCAGGGGGGGATGGCTGAAGCTTTCTTT

v_gene: TRBV19
j_gene: TRBJ2-1
d_gene: TRBD2
abundance: NA
CDR3aa: CASSKSGSYNEQFF
CDR3nt: TGTGCCAGTAGTAAGAGCGGGAGTTACAATGAGCAGTTCTTC

v_gene: TRBV9
j_gene: TRBJ1-1
d_gene: NA
abundance: NA
CDR3aa: CASSVGRVNTEAFF
CDR3nt: TGTGCCAGCAGCGTAGGAAGGGTGAACACTGAAGCTTTCTTT

v_gene: TRBV30
j_gene: TRBJ1-1
d_gene: TRBD1
abundance: NA
CDR3aa: CAWNEGALEAFF
CDR3nt: TGTGCCTGGAATGAGGGGGCCCTAGAAGCTTTCTTT

v_gene: TRBV19
j_gene: TRBJ1-2
d_gene: NA
abundance: once
CDR3aa: CASSIGAGYGYTF
CDR3nt: TGTGCCAGTAGTATTGGGGCAGGCTATGGCTACACCTTC

v_gene: TRBV9
j_gene: TRBJ1-5
d_gene: TRBD1
abundance: NA
CDR3aa: CASSVTGDSNQPQHF
CDR3nt: TGTGCCAGCAGCGTAACAGGGGATAGCAATCAGCCCCAGCATTTT